These 3 T cell receptor beta chains originate from one sample sequenced in a study of shared clonotypes between healthy human individuals. Sequenced by immunoSEQ multiplex PCR; TCRdb stores in-frame clones only, minus some. The sample lists approximately 1,000,000 clones; 75% to 85% were seen once. Sequencing was performed on memory CD4+ T cells from PBMCs. Subset in this sample: CD45RA-negative fraction. These receptors all come from a man in his late teens or twenties in good health. Some clones in this sample may be carry-over from other donors' samples.

This clone showed up just a few times. The chain employs TRBV11-3 and TRBJ2-5; D is perhaps TRBD1 (5 bases). CDR1 is SGHNT, CDR2 YENEEA, per germline. Trimming cost V 5 bases and J 3 bases, with 10 bases left between them. The CDR3 extends over 13 amino acids. The CDR3 nucleotides are TGTGCCAGCAGCCGTGACAGTAAAGAGACCCAGTACTTC. It translates to CASSRDSKETQYF.

This clone was seen just once. This chain links TRBV27 with TRBJ2-7, with TRBD2 matching over 12 bases. After removal of 11 bases from V and 3 bases from J, the junction contained 11 bases not matched to a gene. CDR3 length equals 15 residues. Germline V lookup: CDR1 MNHEY, CDR2 SMNVEV (reference sequence). CDR3 sequence (DNA): TGTGCCTGCTCCTTGACTAGCGGGAGCCTCTACGAGCAGTACTTC. Translation: CACSLTSGSLYEQYF.

V and J are TRBV2 and TRBJ1-5; possibly TRBD1 for D (6 bases). With 6 bases removed from V and 5 bases from J, the gap between germline ends came to 17 bases. Germline loops: CDR1 SNHLY, CDR2 FYNNEI. The CDR3 consists of 15 residues. The CDR3 region has the DNA TGTGCCAGCAGGGGGGCGGGGCGAAGGGATCAGCCCCAGCATTTT. Residues: CASRGAGRRDQPQHF.